These 9 T cell receptor beta chains share one sample of origin, sequenced in a study of blood T cell repertoires in COVID-19. The method was immunoSEQ multiplex PCR; TCRdb's version includes in-frame clones alone and lacks a portion of them. The data contain around 220,000 clones, roughly 87% of them singletons. Specimen: PBMCs or T cells enriched from blood (not recorded which). Every receptor here comes from a woman aged 30 to 39 with acute COVID-19.

The chain uses TRBV2 and TRBJ1-6; D is uncertain. This CDR3 is 14 amino acids long. Trimming removed 4 bases from V and 9 bases from J, with 13 bases in between. Germline-derived CDR1 and CDR2 are SNHLY and FYNNEI. The CDR3 is CASSVGSESSPLHF. CDR3 sequence (DNA): TGTGCCAGCAGTGTTGGGTCGGAGAGTTCACCCCTCCACTTT.

V and J are TRBV9 and TRBJ1-1, with a tentative D call TRBD1 (5 bases). Germline CDR1 and CDR2: SGDLS and YYNGEE. The CDR3 runs to 14 residues. V was cut by 0 bases and J by 0 bases, with 6 bases left in between. Here the CDR3 DNA reads TGTGCCAGCAGCGTAGCAGGGATGAACACTGAAGCTTTCTTT. This translates into CASSVAGMNTEAFF. The full variable domain, rest sourced from reference TRBV9 and TRBJ1-1, is DSGVTQTPKHLITATGQRVTLRCSPRSGDLSVYWYQQSLDQGLQFLIQYYNGEERAKGNILERFSAQQFPDLHSELNLSSLELGDSALYFCASSVAGMNTEAFFGQGTRLTVV.

The rearrangement joins TRBV19 to TRBJ1-5; 8 bases line up with TRBD1. This CDR3 is built from 14 residues. Losses at the gene ends were 7 bases for V and 3 bases for J; bases not matched to a gene: 5. CDR1 is LNHDA, CDR2 SQIVND, per germline (reference sequence). CDR3 DNA sequence: TGTGCCAGTAAAGGACAGGGATCCAATCAGCCCCAGCATTTT. Translating gives CASKGQGSNQPQHF. The variable domain in full, completed from reference TRBV19 and TRBJ1-5, reads DGGITQSPKYLFRKEGQNVTLSCEQNLNHDAMYWYRQDPGQGLRLIYYSQIVNDFQKGDIAEGYSVSREKKESFPLTVTSAQKNPTAFYLCASKGQGSNQPQHFGDGTRLSIL.

The chain uses TRBV3-1 (or the pseudogene TRBV3-2) and TRBJ2-1, with D possibly TRBD1 on 6 matching bases. CDR1 LGHDT and CDR2 YNNKEL come from the germline V gene (reference sequence). V was shortened by 6 bases and J by 5 bases, with 14 bases between the two germline ends. The CDR3 totals 14 residues. This chain's CDR3 is CASRPIGQNNEQFF. The CDR3 nucleotides read TGTGCCAGCAGACCGATTGGACAGAACAATGAGCAGTTCTTC.

The chain links TRBV6-6 to TRBJ1-1, with D possibly being TRBD1 (6 bases). Germline loops: CDR1 MNHNY, CDR2 SVGAGI (reference sequence). The CDR3 contains 13 residues. Trimming pared 11 bases from V and 0 bases from J, leaving 13 bases between. For the CDR3, the DNA is TGTGCCGGAAGGACAGAGATGAACACTGAAGCTTTCTTT. Protein sequence: CAGRTEMNTEAFF.

The chain is built from TRBV5-4 and TRBJ2-1, with TRBD2 identical over 11 bases. CDR1 and CDR2 from the germline V gene are SGHNT and YYREEE (reference sequence). V shed 4 bases and J 6 bases; nucleotides not matched to a gene: 9. The CDR3 has 16 amino acids. CDR3 bases: TGTGCCAGCAGCCTACCTTTAGCGGGGGGGCGCAATGAGCAGTTCTTC. As protein: CASSLPLAGGRNEQFF.

This clone was counted only a few times. The chain joins TRBV14 to TRBJ1-3; D uncertain. The ends were cut back, 1 base at V and 8 bases at J, with 12 bases in the middle. The germline V gene encodes CDR1 SGHDN and CDR2 FVKESK. The CDR3 has 14 residues. CDR3 region: CASSQVSSEDTIYF. CDR3 sequence (DNA): TGTGCCAGCAGCCAAGTTTCCAGCGAGGACACCATATATTTT.

V gene TRBV7-8 combines with J gene TRBJ1-3; TRBD1 matches at 9 bases. The V gene's germline CDR1 is SGHVS and CDR2 FQNEAQ. The length of the CDR3 is 14 residues. Unmatched junction bases numbered 2, after V lost 4 bases and J lost 4 bases. CDR3 sequence: CASSYTGGGNTIYF. CDR3 sequence (DNA): TGTGCCAGCAGCTATACAGGGGGCGGAAACACCATATATTTT.

The chain joins TRBV21-1 to TRBJ2-5; TRBD2, as called in the table, went unchecked against the DNA. TRBV21-1 is a known pseudogene. CDR3 length: 14 amino acids. The CDR3 DNA sequence: TGTGCCAGCAGCAAGAGGCGATCGCAAGAGACCCAGTACTTC. It specifies CASSKRRSQETQYF.